The sequence of this T cell receptor (beta chain) was determined in a study of shared clonotypes between healthy human individuals. The V and J ends lost 6 bases and 3 bases, in that order; junction bases with no gene match: 15. The CDR3 contains 19 residues. Germline CDR1 MDHEN, CDR2 SYDVKM. Assay used: immunoSEQ multiplex PCR; TCRdb lists only in-frame clones, some missing. This table has 2 million to 2.5 million clones, roughly 94% appearing once. The source is a man in his late teens or twenties in good health. Sequencing used naive CD4+ T cells sorted from blood. The subset denotes: CD45RA+ positively selected. The rearrangement uses TRBV28 and TRBJ2-7, with 15 bases lining up with TRBD2. The chain's CDR3 is CASRRPPGLAGGSFYEQYF. The CDR3 DNA reads as TGTGCCAGCAGACGTCCTCCGGGACTAGCGGGGGGTTCATTCTACGAGCAGTACTTC.